The 20 T cell receptor beta chains given below trace back to one sample, sequenced in a study of a mutant IDH1 vaccine in newly diagnosed glioma (dated by TCRdb to about 2021). Library creation used the immunoSEQ multiplex PCR assay. This is the immuneACCESS table as TCRdb keeps it, with only in-frame sequences that have V and J called. A part of the clones is gone; compared with another copy, unresolved V genes explain less than half, and the rest is unexplained. In this sample the table shows approximately 61,000 clones, 80% of which occur a single time. The leading ten clones occupy more than 5.5% of the sample. These receptors have no known antigen. Sample time point, as interpreted from the label and publication: week 11, during vaccination. A 20-mer mutant IDH1 peptide at 300 micrograms in Montanide made up each vaccine dose, which was injected subcutaneously together with topical imiquimod.

The sequenced sample was PBMCs, obtained from a glioma patient whose treatment included an IDH1 peptide vaccine. The receptors originated from a man in his fifties or sixties with glioma.

This clone was found a few times. V and J are TRBV18 and TRBJ1-1; the D is unclear. The V gene's germline CDR1 is KGHSH and CDR2 LQKENI. V gave up 0 bases and J gave up 0 bases, with 5 bases separating them. The CDR3 is made up of 14 amino acids. CDR3 DNA: TGTGCCAGCTCACCACCGAGCCTGAACACTGAAGCTTTCTTT. The encoded protein is CASSPPSLNTEAFF. The whole variable domain, remainder taken from reference TRBV18 and TRBJ1-1, is NAGVMQNPRHLVRRRGQEARLRCSPMKGHSHVYWYRQLPEEGLKFMVYLQKENIIDESGMPKERFSAEFPKEGPSILRIQQVVRGDSAAYFCASSPPSLNTEAFFGQGTRLTVV.

The rearrangement joins TRBV2 to TRBJ1-5; maybe TRBD1 (6 bases). Germline lookup yields CDR1 SNHLY and CDR2 FYNNEI. V lost 4 bases to trimming and J lost 2 bases, with 18 bases between them. The CDR3 is 17 amino acids. The CDR3 here is CASSVGGTRLGNQPQHF. CDR3 nucleotide sequence: TGTGCCAGCAGTGTAGGGGGGACTCGGCTTGGCAATCAGCCCCAGCATTTT.

The rearrangement joins TRBV29-1 to TRBJ1-1; D is unresolved. The CDR3 contains 11 residues. The germline V gene has CDR1 SQVTM and CDR2 ANQGSEA. The ends were cut back, 7 bases at V and 5 bases at J, with 11 bases in the middle. The DNA for the CDR3 is TGCAGCGGACGTACAGAGACTGAAGCTTTCTTT. Translating it yields CSGRTETEAFF.

This clone was counted between two and nine times. The chain carries TRBV6-6 and TRBJ2-5; D not certain. CDR1 and CDR2 (germline): MNHNY, SVGAGI (reference sequence). V was clipped by 4 bases and J by 4 bases, with 16 bases between them. The CDR3 is made up of 15 amino acids. The CDR3 protein is CASSFDWPDRETQYF. The CDR3 DNA sequence: TGTGCCAGCAGTTTCGACTGGCCCGACCGAGAGACCCAGTACTTC.

The V call is TRBV27, the J call TRBJ2-7; 12 nucleotides align to TRBD1. Germline V CDR1 and CDR2: MNHEY, SMNVEV (reference sequence). The CDR3 runs 12 residues. The trim removed 9 bases at V and 7 bases at J, leaving 4 bases unmatched. Here the CDR3 DNA reads TGTGCCAGTTGGGACAGGGGGCTTGAGCAGTACTTC. It is translated as CASWDRGLEQYF.

This chain connects TRBV4-1 to TRBJ2-3; D possibly matches TRBD1 or TRBD2 (5 bases each). This CDR3 is built from 15 residues. Trimming stripped 3 bases from V and 0 bases from J, with 10 bases between. Germline CDR1 is MGHRA and CDR2 is YSYEKL. The chain's CDR3 is CASSQQGASTDTQYF. Here the CDR3 DNA reads TGCGCCAGCAGCCAGCAGGGAGCTAGCACAGATACGCAGTATTTT.

The rearrangement links TRBV30 to TRBJ1-1, with D unclear. This CDR3 contains 13 residues. Trimming pared 3 bases from V and 6 bases from J, leaving 14 bases between. From germline, CDR1 is GTSNPN and CDR2 SVGIG (reference sequence). CDR3: CAWRTERQAEAFF. CDR3 nucleotide sequence: TGTGCCTGGAGAACGGAGCGTCAAGCTGAAGCTTTCTTT.

The chain links TRBV5-1 to TRBJ1-4; D call uncertain. The CDR3 has 13 amino acids. Germline CDR1 is SGHRS and CDR2 is YFSETQ. V was clipped by 2 bases and J by 2 bases, with 4 bases between them. Here the CDR3 DNA reads TGCGCCAGCAGCTTTGAGACTAATGAAAAACTGTTTTTT. Its protein product is CASSFETNEKLFF. The variable domain in full, with the rest retrieved from reference TRBV5-1 and TRBJ1-4, is KAGVTQTPRYLIKTRGQQVTLSCSPISGHRSVSWYQQTPGQGLQFLFEYFSETQRNKGNFPGRFSGRQFSNSRSEMNVSTLELGDSALYLCASSFETNEKLFFGSGTQLSVL.

This CDR3 reads CASSLAGAGWETQYF. The CDR3 region has the DNA TGTGCCAGCAGCTTAGCAGGGGCGGGGTGGGAGACCCAGTACTTC. The chain carries TRBV11-2 and TRBJ2-5; the D call may be TRBD1 or TRBD2 (6 bases each). CDR1 and CDR2 from the germline V gene are SGHAT and FQNNGV. V lost 1 base and J lost 5, with 14 bases in between. The CDR3 loop spans 15 amino acids.

The rearrangement links TRBV2 to TRBJ1-4; D gene uncertain. The V end lost 3 bases, the J end lost 4 bases, and 6 bases lay between the germline ends. The V gene's germline CDR1 is SNHLY and CDR2 FYNNEI. This CDR3 is 13 amino acids long. The CDR3 loop is CASSEWGNEKLFF. CDR3 nucleotide sequence: TGTGCCAGCAGTGAGTGGGGTAATGAAAAACTGTTTTTT.

This clone was detected only a few times. The gene calls are TRBV28 and TRBJ1-1; a weak D match, TRBD1 (5 bases). Germline V CDR1 and CDR2: MDHEN, SYDVKM. Trimming took 2 bases from V and 10 from J, leaving 8 bases between them. This CDR3 region has 11 residues. CDR3 loop: CASSLQGSAFF. DNA for the CDR3: TGTGCCAGCAGTTTACAGGGTTCAGCTTTCTTT.

This clone was recorded only once. The genes are TRBV5-4 and TRBJ1-1, with TRBD1 matching over 11 bases. V trimming: 1 base; J trimming: 4 bases; junction bases outside the gene matches: 6. The V gene's germline CDR1 is SGHNT and CDR2 YYREEE (reference sequence). The CDR3 sequence is 16 residues long. CDR3 DNA sequence: TGTGCCAGCAGCTTGCGGGGACAGGGGGTGGGCACTGAAGCTTTCTTT. This gives the protein CASSLRGQGVGTEAFF.

For this clone: This same CDR3 is encoded by further DNA sequences in the sample. V usage is TRBV5-1 and J usage is TRBJ1-1, with D hard to call. This CDR3 contains 14 residues. CDR1 SGHRS and CDR2 YFSETQ come from the germline V gene. Trimming stripped 2 bases from V and 0 bases from J, with 8 bases between. In DNA form, the CDR3 reads TGCGCCAGCAGCTTTGGAGGGATGAACACTGAAGCTTTCTTT. Residues: CASSFGGMNTEAFF.

The chain employs TRBV2 and TRBJ1-2; 10 bases fit TRBD1. Germline V lookup: CDR1 SNHLY, CDR2 FYNNEI. The CDR3 loop spans 15 amino acids. V lost 2 bases to trimming and J lost 6 bases; unmatched junction nucleotides: 6. Written as DNA, the CDR3 is TGTGCCAGCAGTGAATGGCGGACAGGGGGGGATGGCTACACCTTC. Translation: CASSEWRTGGDGYTF.

This rearrangement joins TRBV18 to TRBJ1-5; D ambiguous. V dropped 6 bases and J dropped 2 bases, with 8 bases sitting between them. The CDR3 covers 13 residues. From germline, CDR1 is KGHSH and CDR2 LQKENI. CDR3 sequence reads: CASSDGRNQPQHF. The CDR3 DNA is TGTGCCAGCTCGGATGGGCGCAATCAGCCCCAGCATTTT.

The J gene is TRBJ2-2, the V gene TRBV4-1; unclear D gene. Germline assignment: CDR1 MGHRA and CDR2 YSYEKL. The CDR3 spans 16 residues. V was cut by 2 bases and J by 5 bases, with 15 bases left in between. CDR3 coding DNA: TGCGCCAGCAGCCAACCCATCCGAGGACGGACCGGGGAGCTGTTTTTT. It yields the protein CASSQPIRGRTGELFF.

This clone was observed a few times. DNA for the CDR3: TGCGCCAGCAGCGGGTGGCGGGAGGGCGGGACTCATGAGCAGTTCTTC. It translates to CASSGWREGGTHEQFF. The chain links TRBV5-1 to TRBJ2-1; 9 bases agree with TRBD2. From germline, CDR1 is SGHRS and CDR2 YFSETQ. This CDR3 is built from 16 residues. V was pared by 4 bases and J by 8 bases, with 13 bases of the junction left unmatched.

This chain links TRBV18 with TRBJ2-6; no clear D gene. Trimming left V 6 bases short and J 0 bases short, with 9 bases between. The CDR3 contains 15 residues. The V gene's germline CDR1 is KGHSH and CDR2 LQKENI. In DNA, the CDR3 is TGTGCCAGCTCCCTTTCCCACTCTGGGGCCAACGTCCTGACTTTC. This codes for CASSLSHSGANVLTF.

The V call is TRBV5-1, the J call TRBJ1-2; maybe TRBD1 (5 bases). This CDR3 comprises 13 residues. V was trimmed by 0 bases and J by 8 bases, leaving 11 bases between them. CDR1 and CDR2 (germline): SGHRS, YFSETQ. The CDR3 protein is CASSLGGTGGYTF. The CDR3 region has the DNA TGCGCCAGCAGCTTGGGGGGGACCGGCGGCTACACCTTC.

V is TRBV10-3 and J is TRBJ1-5, with a weak D call TRBD1 (5 bases). Trimming took 10 bases from V and 4 from J, leaving 20 bases between them. The CDR3 has 15 amino acids. Germline CDR1 is ENHRY and CDR2 is SYGVKD. The CDR3 nucleotides are TGTGCCACCCGCGGAGGAGGGGCTGAGAATCAGCCCCAGCATTTT. Its translation: CATRGGGAENQPQHF.